This T cell receptor beta chain was recorded in a study of cytomegalovirus exposure and HLA in healthy donors. In germline, CDR1 is ENHRY, CDR2 SYGVKD. This CDR3 region has 13 residues. Trimming took 11 bases from V and 5 from J; bases not matched to a gene: 7. This clone has a single count. Primers included in the PCR were 60 Vbeta and 13 Jbeta primers. Profiled with immunoSEQ multiplex PCR; TCRdb holds only in-frame clones, not every one. The sample shows about 86,000 clones, around 71% of them seen only once. Sequenced sample: PBMCs. The V and J genes are TRBV10-3 and TRBJ2-1; 9 positions match TRBD2. This clonotype originated in a man in his fifties or sixties in good health and CMV-seronegative. The CDR3 reads CAPPGLANNEQFF. The CDR3 coding sequence is TGTGCCCCCCCGGGACTAGCAAACAATGAGCAGTTCTTC.